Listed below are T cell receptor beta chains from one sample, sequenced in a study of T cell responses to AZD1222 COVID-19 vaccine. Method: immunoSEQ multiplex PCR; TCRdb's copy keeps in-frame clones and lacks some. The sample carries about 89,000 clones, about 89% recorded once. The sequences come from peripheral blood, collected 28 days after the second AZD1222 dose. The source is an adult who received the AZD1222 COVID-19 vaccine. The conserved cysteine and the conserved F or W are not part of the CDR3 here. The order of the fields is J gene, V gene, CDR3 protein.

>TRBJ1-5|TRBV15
ATIRGGSNQPQH
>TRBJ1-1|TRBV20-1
SASAPPGNTEAF
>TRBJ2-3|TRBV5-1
ASRKRLDRADTQY
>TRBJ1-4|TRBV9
ASSVGQGYDEKLF
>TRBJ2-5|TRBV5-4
ASSLTSVAETQY
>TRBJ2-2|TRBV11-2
ASSSDPSGGRAGELF
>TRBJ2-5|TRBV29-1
SVGRGGETQY
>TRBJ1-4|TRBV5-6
ASSPLNEKLF
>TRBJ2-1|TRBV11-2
ASSAGLAVYNEQF
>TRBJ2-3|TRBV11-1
ASSTSGPRGQTQY
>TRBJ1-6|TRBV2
ASTVTTSSYNSPLH
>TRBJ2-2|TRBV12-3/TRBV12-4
ASSFSGELF
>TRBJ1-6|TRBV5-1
ASSFGSGGDGSPLH
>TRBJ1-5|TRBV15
ATSRGQGGVQPQH
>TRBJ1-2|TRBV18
ASSPAPGNYGYT
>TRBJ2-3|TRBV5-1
ASSLVAVASTDTQY
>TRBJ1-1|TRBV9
ASSVVGDTEAF
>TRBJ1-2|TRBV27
ASSLSGTGGYGYT
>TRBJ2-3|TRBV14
ASSPSRSRDTQY
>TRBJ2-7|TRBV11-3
ASSFLGSEQY
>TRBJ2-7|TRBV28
ASSFVGSVYEQY
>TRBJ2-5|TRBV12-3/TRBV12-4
ASSLRAQETQY